Listed here is a single TCR beta chain. The data are from a study of T cell responses to AZD1222 COVID-19 vaccine. There are 16 residues in the CDR3. Trimming removed 1 base from V and 1 base from J, with 11 bases in between. Germline V lookup: CDR1 LNHNV, CDR2 YYDKDF (reference sequence). Sequencing used immunoSEQ multiplex PCR; TCRdb keeps in-frame clones, though not all of them. The data show 90,000 to 95,000 clones, roughly 90% seen once. The sequencing here drew on peripheral blood, taken on day 0 of AZD1222 vaccination. The V and J genes are TRBV15 and TRBJ1-5; D perhaps matches TRBD1 (6 bases). This receptor was identified in an adult in good health. DNA for the CDR3: TGTGCCACCAGCAGAGCCCCACAGGGAAGCAATCAGCCCCAGCATTTT. As protein: CATSRAPQGSNQPQHF.